These 26 T cell receptor beta chains share one sample of origin, sequenced in a study of blood T cell repertoires in COVID-19. Assay: immunoSEQ multiplex PCR; the TCRdb copy retains only in-frame clones and omits some. The repertoire includes about 170,000 clones, approximately 83% of them detected once, and about 2.7% sits in the top ten. The sample was peripheral blood. These receptors all stem from a human donor with acute or convalescent COVID-19. The donor label of this sample is uncertain.

V usage is TRBV19 and J usage is TRBJ1-2; 9 nucleotides line up with TRBD1. Germline lookup yields CDR1 LNHDA and CDR2 SQIVND (reference sequence). This CDR3 contains 19 residues. J gave up 3 bases and V 5 bases, and 19 bases lay outside the gene matches. CDR3 DNA: TGTGCCAGTAGTGCCCCATTAGGACAGGGGTTCAATTCTGACTATGGCTACACCTTC. This codes for CASSAPLGQGFNSDYGYTF.

The rearrangement joins TRBV12-2 to TRBJ2-3; the table names TRBD2, a call not compared with the DNA. TRBV12-2 is a listed pseudogene. The CDR3 runs 18 residues. CDR3 sequence reads: CASRLAGRSGGWADTQYF. CDR3 nucleotide sequence: TGTGCAAGTCGCTTAGCGGGGAGGAGCGGGGGGTGGGCAGATACGCAGTATTTT.

This chain links TRBV11-1 with TRBJ2-7, with 7 bases lining up with TRBD1. The CDR3 has 13 residues. After removal of 1 base from V and 5 bases from J, the junction contained 2 bases not matched to a gene. Germline assignment: CDR1 SGHAT and CDR2 FQDESV (reference sequence). The CDR3 DNA reads TGTGCCAGCAGCTTAGACAGGGGAAACGAGCAGTACTTC. Residues: CASSLDRGNEQYF. Drawing the rest from reference TRBV11-1 and TRBJ2-7, the complete variable domain is EAEVAQSPRYKITEKSQAVAFWCDPISGHATLYWYRQILGQGPELLVQFQDESVVDDSQLPKDRFSAERLKGVDSTLKIQPAELGDSAMYLCASSLDRGNEQYFGPGTRLTVT.

V is TRBV28 and J is TRBJ2-7; no definite D call. Germline CDR1 and CDR2: MDHEN and SYDVKM. The CDR3 consists of 11 residues. V was cut by 9 bases and J by 7 bases, with 13 bases left in between. This CDR3 is CASSTPREQYF. The CDR3 bases are TGTGCCAGTTCGACCCCCAGGGAGCAGTACTTC.

The J gene is TRBJ1-1, the V gene TRBV10-3; the D gene is possibly TRBD1 (5 bases). Between the trimmed V and J ends, which lost 0 bases and 6 bases, there was a span of 11 bases. The CDR3 is 14 residues long. Germline V gene lookup returns CDR1 ENHRY and CDR2 SYGVKD. This CDR3 reads CAISESGEWPEAFF. CDR3 sequence (DNA): TGTGCCATCAGTGAGTCAGGGGAATGGCCTGAAGCTTTCTTT.

There are a few counts of this clone. The gene calls are TRBV5-1 and TRBJ2-1, with D perhaps matching TRBD2 (5 bases). From germline, CDR1 is SGHRS and CDR2 YFSETQ. This CDR3 has 16 amino acids. Trimming cost V 0 bases and J 0 bases, with 10 bases left between them. The CDR3 DNA reads TGCGCCAGCAGCTTGGGGCCGACTAACTCCTACAATGAGCAGTTCTTC. The encoded protein is CASSLGPTNSYNEQFF.

This clone turned up a few times. CDR3 coding DNA: TGTGCCAGCAGTTTTCAGGCCAACTCTGGAAACACCATATATTTT. It codes for CASSFQANSGNTIYF. The chain employs TRBV28 and TRBJ1-3; D remains unclear. Between the trimmed V and J ends, which lost 3 bases and 0 bases, there was a span of 9 bases. The CDR3 consists of 15 residues. From germline, CDR1 is MDHEN and CDR2 SYDVKM.

This chain connects TRBV5-1 to TRBJ2-5; D gene ambiguous. The CDR3 is 14 amino acids. The ends were cut back, 4 bases at V and 4 bases at J, with 14 bases in the middle. Germline V CDR1 and CDR2: SGHRS, YFSETQ. CDR3 in amino acids: CASSEAAAGETQYF. The DNA for the CDR3 is TGCGCCAGCAGCGAGGCGGCGGCTGGAGAGACCCAGTACTTC.

The chain couples TRBV5-5 to TRBJ2-1, with a possible D match to TRBD1 (6 bases). The CDR3 consists of 15 residues. Germline values: CDR1 SGHKS, CDR2 YYEKEE (reference sequence). The V and J ends lost 4 bases and 6 bases respectively, with 17 bases between them. For the CDR3, the DNA is TGTGCCAGCAGCGGAACCACAGGGTTGGGCAATGAGCAGTTCTTC. It encodes CASSGTTGLGNEQFF.

The chain joins TRBV14 to TRBJ2-3; D remains unclear. This CDR3 region has 13 residues. With 0 bases removed from V and 11 bases from J, the gap between germline ends came to 12 bases. Germline V gene data show CDR1 as SGHDN and CDR2 as FVKESK. DNA for the CDR3: TGTGCCAGCAGCCAAGAAGAGCATCGATGGCAGTATTTT. It specifies CASSQEEHRWQYF.

The chain recombines TRBV9 with TRBJ2-3, with D unclear. The CDR3 has 16 residues. CDR1 and CDR2 (germline): SGDLS, YYNGEE. The V end lost 0 bases, the J end lost 3 bases, and 14 bases lay between the germline ends. This CDR3 is CASSVGSSPSTDTQYF. The DNA for the CDR3 is TGTGCCAGCAGCGTAGGCTCTAGTCCCAGTACAGATACGCAGTATTTT.

CDR3 bases: TGTGCCAGCCTTCACGGCTCTGGAAACACCATATATTTT. This codes for CASLHGSGNTIYF. V gene TRBV13 combines with J gene TRBJ1-3; the D is unclear. This CDR3 has 13 amino acids. Germline V gene lookup returns CDR1 PRHDT and CDR2 FYEKMQ (reference sequence). V was shortened by 8 bases and J by 0 bases, with 8 bases between the two germline ends.

Turning to this clone: This same CDR3 is encoded by further DNA sequences in the sample. The chain couples TRBV7-3 to TRBJ1-1; the D gene is possibly TRBD1 (5 bases). The V and J ends lost 3 bases and 4 bases respectively, with 9 bases between them. In germline, CDR1 is SGHTA, CDR2 FQGTGA. There are 13 residues in the CDR3. Written as DNA, the CDR3 is TGTGCCAGCAGCTTGGGGGGACCCACTGAAGCTTTCTTT. Its translation is CASSLGGPTEAFF.

CDR3 protein: CASSQDQLAGVTQYF. CDR3 coding DNA: TGTGCCAGCAGCCAAGATCAACTAGCGGGGGTGACCCAGTACTTC. The chain couples TRBV3-1 (or the pseudogene TRBV3-2) to TRBJ2-5, with 11 bases matching TRBD2. CDR1 and CDR2 from the germline V gene are LGHDT and YNNKEL (reference sequence). Losses at the gene ends were 0 bases for V and 7 bases for J; bases not matched to a gene: 4. The CDR3 runs to 15 residues.

The rearrangement links TRBV18 to TRBJ1-3; D unresolved. In germline, CDR1 is KGHSH, CDR2 LQKENI. The CDR3 loop spans 15 amino acids. V was shortened by 4 bases and J by 2 bases, with 12 bases between the two germline ends. The CDR3 here is CASSLPGTPGNTIYF. The DNA of the CDR3 is TGTGCCAGCTCACTGCCGGGAACCCCTGGAAACACCATATATTTT.

CDR3 amino acids: CAISEGTSGSKYF. In DNA, the CDR3 is TGTGCCATCAGTGAAGGGACTAGCGGGAGTAAGTACTTC. The chain has TRBV10-3 and TRBJ2-7; 14 bases align to TRBD2. The CDR3 spans 13 residues. Germline V CDR1 and CDR2: ENHRY, SYGVKD. The V and J ends lost 3 bases and 11 bases, in that order; junction bases with no gene match: 3.

This clone was counted once. The V call is TRBV25-1, the J call TRBJ2-1; 8 bases are a match to TRBD2. J lost 10 bases, V lost 4 bases, and 15 bases had no gene match. Germline CDR1 MGHDK, CDR2 SYGVNS. This CDR3 comprises 16 residues. CDR3 sequence: CASSGPTDGGVGEQFF. The CDR3 nucleotides read TGTGCCAGCAGTGGTCCCACTGACGGGGGGGTAGGGGAGCAGTTCTTC.

This CDR3 is CATSDSGGTGYEQYF. The CDR3 DNA follows: TGTGCCACCAGTGATTCGGGGGGGACAGGGTACGAGCAGTACTTC. The chain uses TRBV24-1 and TRBJ2-7, with D perhaps matching TRBD1 (9 bases). This CDR3 is built from 15 residues. Trimming removed 2 bases at V and 4 bases at J, with 14 bases between. The V gene's germline CDR1 is KGHDR and CDR2 SFDVKD.

This clone appeared a few times. This sequence joins TRBV2 and TRBJ1-1, with D maybe TRBD1 (6 bases). CDR1 is SNHLY, CDR2 FYNNEI, per germline. The CDR3 sequence is 15 residues long. Trimming left V 6 bases short and J 5 bases short, with 19 bases between. The CDR3 DNA reads as TGTGCCAGCAGGTCCGGGACACTTAAGGGAACTGAAGCTTTCTTT. It yields the protein CASRSGTLKGTEAFF.

The genes are TRBV6-5 and TRBJ2-2; D is perhaps TRBD1 (6 bases). This CDR3 has 15 amino acids. Between the trimmed V and J ends, which lost 7 bases and 6 bases, there was a span of 18 bases. Looked up from germline, CDR1 is MNHEY and CDR2 is SVGAGI. The CDR3 region has the DNA TGTGCCAGCAAAGGGGAAGGGGCAGGGGCCGGGGAGCTGTTTTTT. It encodes CASKGEGAGAGELFF.

The chain uses TRBV11-2 and TRBJ2-1; D possibly corresponds to TRBD2 (8 bases). Deletions cut 4 bases from V and 2 bases from J, with 24 bases between. The CDR3 sequence is 19 residues long. Germline V gene sequence: CDR1 SGHAT, CDR2 FQNNGV. The CDR3 DNA reads TGTGCCAGCAGCTCCCCCCGGGGGGGATCGGGACAGACCTACAATGAGCAGTTCTTC. Translation: CASSSPRGGSGQTYNEQFF.

The CDR3 sequence is CASSPRDREIGNIQYF. CDR3 coding DNA: TGTGCCAGTAGTCCCCGGGACAGGGAGATAGGAAACATTCAGTACTTC. The rearrangement links TRBV19 to TRBJ2-4, with 9 bases that match TRBD1. From germline, CDR1 is LNHDA and CDR2 SQIVND (reference sequence). The junction had 11 bases not matched to a gene; V was cut back by 5 bases and J by 6 bases. The CDR3 is 16 residues long.

Here the CDR3 DNA reads TGTGCCAGCAGTTTAACGTCTAGCGGAGGGTGGTATTTT. Its translation: CASSLTSSGGWYF. The gene calls are TRBV27 and TRBJ2-3; 7 positions match TRBD2. Losses at the gene ends were 2 bases for V and 14 bases for J; bases not matched to a gene: 10. Germline V gene data show CDR1 as MNHEY and CDR2 as SMNVEV (reference sequence). The CDR3 has 13 amino acids.

The chain joins TRBV7-3 to TRBJ2-1; 10 bases fit TRBD2. V was pared by 5 bases and J by 10 bases, with 11 bases of the junction left unmatched. This CDR3 has 15 amino acids. The germline CDR1 and CDR2 sequences are SGHTA and FQGTGA. CDR3 DNA sequence: TGTGCCAGCAGCCCCGGGAGCGGGAGGGCCGGGGAGCAGTTCTTC. Protein product: CASSPGSGRAGEQFF.

The chain combines TRBV19 with TRBJ2-7; 8 bases are shared with TRBD1. V was pared by 2 bases and J by 2 bases, with 2 bases of the junction left unmatched. CDR1 LNHDA and CDR2 SQIVND come from the germline V gene (reference sequence). This CDR3 is 14 amino acids long. The CDR3 bases are TGTGCCAGTAGTATATCGACAGGGGCCTACGAGCAGTACTTC. Translating gives CASSISTGAYEQYF.

The chain recombines TRBV2 with TRBJ1-1; 11 bases line up with TRBD1. Germline loops: CDR1 SNHLY, CDR2 FYNNEI. The CDR3 length is 15 residues. J was trimmed by 4 bases and V by 6 bases; bases with no gene match: 7. In DNA form, the CDR3 reads TGTGCCAGCAGGGGGACAGGGGGAGGTGGCACTGAAGCTTTCTTT. Translated: CASRGTGGGGTEAFF.